This T cell receptor beta chain was captured in a study of blood T cell repertoires in COVID-19. Study processing details: Estimates of nucleated cell counts were drawn from the amplification of reference gene primers. The assay was immunoSEQ multiplex PCR, and TCRdb's table has in-frame clones only and misses some. V, J and clone size are those of that table, while D and trimming were read from the DNA. Seen here are 440,000 or so clones, roughly 90% observed once, and the top ten hold about 1.6%. V was cut by 4 bases and J by 4 bases, with 8 bases left in between. Germline V CDR1 and CDR2: WSHSY, SAAADI. This CDR3 is built from 13 residues.

Sequenced sample: peripheral blood. The genes are TRBV10-2 and TRBJ2-1; D perhaps matches TRBD2 (6 bases). This clonotype originated in a woman between 40 and 55 years old with COVID-19, enrolled during active disease. As DNA, the CDR3 is TGCGCCAGCAGTGGGGGGGTTTACAATGAGCAGTTCTTC. Translating it yields CASSGGVYNEQFF.